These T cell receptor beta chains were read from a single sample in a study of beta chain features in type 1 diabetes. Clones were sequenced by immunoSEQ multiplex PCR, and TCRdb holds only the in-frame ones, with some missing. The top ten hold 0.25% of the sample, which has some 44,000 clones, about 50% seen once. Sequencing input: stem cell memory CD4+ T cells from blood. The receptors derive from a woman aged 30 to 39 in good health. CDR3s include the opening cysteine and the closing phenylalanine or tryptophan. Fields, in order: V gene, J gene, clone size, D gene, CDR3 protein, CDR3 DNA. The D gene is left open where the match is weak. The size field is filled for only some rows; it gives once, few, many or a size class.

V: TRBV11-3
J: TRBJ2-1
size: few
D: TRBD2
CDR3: CASSYRTSGSPSENNEQFF
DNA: TGTGCCAGCAGCTACCGGACTAGCGGGAGTCCAAGTGAGAACAATGAGCAGTTCTTC

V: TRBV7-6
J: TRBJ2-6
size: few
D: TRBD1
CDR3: CASSLAPTGVGSGANVLTF
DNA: TGTGCCAGCAGCTTAGCACCAACAGGGGTGGGCTCTGGGGCCAACGTCCTGACTTTC

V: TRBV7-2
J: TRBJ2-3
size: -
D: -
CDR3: CASSLVPGGYADTQYF
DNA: TGTGCCAGCAGCTTAGTACCAGGGGGGTATGCAGATACGCAGTATTTT

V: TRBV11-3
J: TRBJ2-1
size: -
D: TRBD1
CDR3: CASSLGRGTGNEQFF
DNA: TGTGCCAGCAGCTTAGGGCGGGGGACAGGGAATGAGCAGTTCTTC

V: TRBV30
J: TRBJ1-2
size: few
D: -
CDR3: CAWSMGLLGYGYTF
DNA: TGTGCCTGGAGTATGGGGCTCCTTGGCTATGGCTACACCTTC

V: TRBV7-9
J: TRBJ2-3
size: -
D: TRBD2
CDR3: CASSLRTSGATDTQYF
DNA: TGTGCCAGCAGCTTAAGGACTAGCGGGGCCACAGATACGCAGTATTTT

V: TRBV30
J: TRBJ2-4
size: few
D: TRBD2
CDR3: CAWSRGDNIQYF
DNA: TGTGCCTGGAGTCGGGGGGATAACATTCAGTACTTC

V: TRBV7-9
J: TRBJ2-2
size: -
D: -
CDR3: CASSLRGFTGELFF
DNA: TGTGCCAGCAGCTTACGAGGGTTTACCGGGGAGCTGTTTTTT

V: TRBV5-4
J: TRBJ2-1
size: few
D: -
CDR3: CASSKYGTPSYNEQFF
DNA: TGTGCCAGCAGCAAATACGGGACTCCATCCTACAATGAGCAGTTCTTC

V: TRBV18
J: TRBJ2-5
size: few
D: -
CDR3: CASSPIRGQETQYF
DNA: TGTGCCAGCTCACCAATTAGGGGCCAAGAGACCCAGTACTTC

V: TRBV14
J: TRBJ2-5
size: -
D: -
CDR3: CASSLNREFGETQYF
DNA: TGTGCCAGCAGCCTAAACAGGGAGTTTGGAGAGACCCAGTACTTC

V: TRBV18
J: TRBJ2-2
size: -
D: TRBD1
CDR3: CASSPGQGASGELFF
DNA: TGTGCCAGCTCACCGGGACAGGGGGCAAGCGGGGAGCTGTTTTTT

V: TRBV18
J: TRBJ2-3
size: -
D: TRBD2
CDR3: CASSPRVSGSADTQYF
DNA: TGTGCCAGCTCACCACGAGTTAGCGGGAGTGCGGATACGCAGTATTTT

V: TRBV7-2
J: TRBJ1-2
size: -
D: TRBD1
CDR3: CASSWVGQGVLGYTF
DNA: TGTGCCAGCAGTTGGGTAGGACAGGGGGTTCTTGGCTACACCTTC

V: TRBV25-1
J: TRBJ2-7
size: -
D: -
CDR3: CASSEYSGHGLGEQYF
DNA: TGTGCCAGCAGTGAATATTCAGGACACGGGTTGGGAGAGCAGTACTTC

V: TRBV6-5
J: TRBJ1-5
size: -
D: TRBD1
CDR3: CASRRDRGDQPQHF
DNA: TGTGCCAGCAGACGGGACAGGGGCGATCAGCCCCAGCATTTT

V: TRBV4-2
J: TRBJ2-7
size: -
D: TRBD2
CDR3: CASSQDRTRLYEQYF
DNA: TGTGCCAGCAGCCAAGATCGGACTAGGCTGTACGAGCAGTACTTC

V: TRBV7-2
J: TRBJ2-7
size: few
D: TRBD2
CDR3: CASSLELAGVYEQYF
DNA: TGTGCCAGCAGCTTAGAACTAGCGGGAGTGTACGAGCAGTACTTC

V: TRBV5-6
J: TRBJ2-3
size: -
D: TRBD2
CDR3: CASSWDGRAADTQYF
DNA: TGTGCCAGCTCCTGGGACGGGAGGGCGGCAGATACGCAGTATTTT

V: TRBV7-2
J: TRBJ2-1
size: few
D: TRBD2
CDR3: CASSLGGTSGRAGQFF
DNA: TGTGCCAGCAGCTTAGGGGGGACTAGCGGGAGGGCCGGGCAGTTCTTC

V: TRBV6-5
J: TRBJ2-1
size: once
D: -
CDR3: CASSYTQGREQFF
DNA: TGTGCCAGCAGTTACACTCAGGGGCGGGAGCAGTTCTTC

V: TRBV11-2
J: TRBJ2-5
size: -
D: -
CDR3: CASSIQGDEETQYF
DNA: TGTGCCAGCAGCATACAGGGAGATGAAGAGACCCAGTACTTC

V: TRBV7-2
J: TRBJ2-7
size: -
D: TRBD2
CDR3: CASRSWTSGGLGVREQYF
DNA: TGTGCCAGCCGCAGCTGGACTAGCGGGGGCTTAGGAGTGAGGGAGCAGTACTTC

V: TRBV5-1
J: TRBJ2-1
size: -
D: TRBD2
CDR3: CASSWGLAGDAYNEQFF
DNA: TGCGCCAGCAGCTGGGGACTAGCGGGAGACGCCTACAATGAGCAGTTCTTC

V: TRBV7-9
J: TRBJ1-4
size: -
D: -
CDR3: CASSFIQGRGEKLFF
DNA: TGTGCCAGCAGCTTTATCCAAGGACGGGGTGAAAAACTGTTTTTT

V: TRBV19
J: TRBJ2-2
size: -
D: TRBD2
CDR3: CASSIEKVAGVSGELFF
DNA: TGTGCCAGTAGTATAGAGAAGGTAGCGGGAGTATCCGGGGAGCTGTTTTTT

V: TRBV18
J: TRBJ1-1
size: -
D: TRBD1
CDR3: CASSHDRVNTEAFF
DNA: TGTGCCAGCTCTCACGACAGGGTGAACACTGAAGCTTTCTTT